A selection of T cell receptor beta chains follows, all from one sample in a study of CD8+ T cells in alopecia areata. Assay used: immunoSEQ multiplex PCR; TCRdb lists only in-frame clones, some missing. The sample lists 110,000 or so clones, 50% to 70% occurring once. Input material: NKG2D-low CD8+ T cells sorted from blood. These receptors were obtained from a human donor with alopecia areata. The CDR3 runs from the conserved cysteine through the conserved F or W. D genes are given only for firm matches. Clone size is stated in some rows and not others, as once, few, many or a class when expanded.

D gene,V gene,J gene,clone size,CDR3 DNA,CDR3 protein
NA,TRBV7-9,TRBJ2-7,NA,TGTGCCAGCAGCTGGGCTAGCGCCTACGAGCAGTACTTC,CASSWASAYEQYF
NA,TRBV11-3,TRBJ2-1,few,TGTGCCAGCAGCTTGGAGTGGGGCCCCAGTAATGAGCAGTTCTTC,CASSLEWGPSNEQFF
TRBD2,TRBV7-9,TRBJ2-5,NA,TGTGCCAGCAGCTTACCTAGCGGGAGAGGAGAGACCCAGTACTTC,CASSLPSGRGETQYF
TRBD1,TRBV5-8,TRBJ1-4,NA,TGTGCCAGCAGCTTGGAGGGACAGGCTAATGAAAAACTGTTTTTT,CASSLEGQANEKLFF
TRBD2,TRBV28,TRBJ2-7,NA,TGTGCCAGCAGTTTTATAGGACTAGCTAACTACGAGCAGTACTTC,CASSFIGLANYEQYF
NA,TRBV5-1,TRBJ1-2,NA,TGCGCCAGCACGTCGGAAGGGGGTTATGGCTACACCTTC,CASTSEGGYGYTF
NA,TRBV2,TRBJ2-3,NA,TGTGCCACCGGCAGCCCAGATACGCAGTATTTT,CATGSPDTQYF
NA,TRBV27,TRBJ2-1,few,TGTGCCAGCAGTTTACTGGCGGGTGGCTACAATGAGCAGTTCTTC,CASSLLAGGYNEQFF
TRBD1,TRBV2,TRBJ1-4,NA,TGTGCCAGCAGTGGAGGGACAGGGAATGAAAAACTGTTTTTT,CASSGGTGNEKLFF
TRBD1,TRBV10-3,TRBJ1-3,NA,TGTGCCACGGGACAGGCAAACACCATATATTTT,CATGQANTIYF
NA,TRBV5-6,TRBJ2-1,few,TGTGCCAGCAGCTTTTCCGGGCTTGGGGAGCAGTTCTTC,CASSFSGLGEQFF
TRBD1,TRBV27,TRBJ2-1,NA,TGTGCCAGCAGTCCACAGGGGAGCTCCTACAATGAGCAGTTCTTC,CASSPQGSSYNEQFF
TRBD1,TRBV28,TRBJ2-1,few,TGTGCCAGCAGTTTATATGACAGGGAAAAAGTAGATGAGCAGTTCTTC,CASSLYDREKVDEQFF
TRBD2,TRBV13,TRBJ2-7,NA,TGTGCCAGCAGCCTAGCAGAGCGGGAGGGCCCCTACGAGCAGTACTTC,CASSLAEREGPYEQYF
TRBD2,TRBV20-1,TRBJ2-7,NA,TGCAGTTTCATGGGGACTAGCGGGTTGTACTTC,CSFMGTSGLYF
NA,TRBV29-1,TRBJ2-3,few,TGCAGCGTTCCCGGGACAACTAGCACAGATACGCAGTATTTT,CSVPGTTSTDTQYF
NA,TRBV5-4,TRBJ2-3,NA,TGTGCCAGCAGCGATCCGGGACTCCTCACAGATACGCAGTATTTT,CASSDPGLLTDTQYF
TRBD1,TRBV9,TRBJ2-1,many,TGTGCCAGCAGCGACCCGGGACAGGGGGATGAGCAGTTCTTC,CASSDPGQGDEQFF
TRBD1,TRBV9,TRBJ1-2,NA,TGTGCCAGCACTGGACAGGGCTATGGCTACACCTTC,CASTGQGYGYTF
TRBD2,TRBV6-5,TRBJ2-7,once,TGTGCCAGCAGTTACTCCCGGGGACTAGGCTCCGAGCAGTACTTC,CASSYSRGLGSEQYF
NA,TRBV28,TRBJ2-1,NA,TGTGCCAGCAGTTTTGGATACAATGAGCAGTTCTTC,CASSFGYNEQFF
TRBD1,TRBV5-4,TRBJ2-7,once,TGTGCCAGCAGCTTGCCTGGGGGACCGGGACAGCCTAAGAGCTCCTACGAGCAGTACTTC,CASSLPGGPGQPKSSYEQYF
NA,TRBV19,TRBJ2-1,few,TGTGCCAGTAGCCGACCAAGTTGGGGGGAACGGGTCCCCTACAATGAGCAGTTCTTC,CASSRPSWGERVPYNEQFF
TRBD1,TRBV4-1,TRBJ1-1,few,TGCGCCAGCAGCCAAGGGACAGGCGGAAAAGCTTTCTTT,CASSQGTGGKAFF
NA,TRBV27,TRBJ2-5,NA,TGTGCCAGCTGGGCGAGTGGTGAGACCCAGTACTTC,CASWASGETQYF
NA,TRBV7-6,TRBJ2-7,few,TGTGCCAGCAGCCAAGACAGCCCTGTCGAGCAGTACTTC,CASSQDSPVEQYF
NA,TRBV7-9,TRBJ2-1,NA,TGTGCCAGCAGACTAGCCTGGGGGCACAATGAGCAGTTCTTC,CASRLAWGHNEQFF
TRBD1,TRBV30,TRBJ2-1,NA,TGTGCCTGGACCAAGGGGACAGGGAGGAATGAGCAGTTCTTC,CAWTKGTGRNEQFF
NA,TRBV27,TRBJ2-7,NA,TGTGCCAGCAGGGACCAGACAGTCTCCTACGAGCAGTACTTC,CASRDQTVSYEQYF
NA,TRBV28,TRBJ1-2,once,TGTGCCAGCAGTTTTGTTAGGGGTCCTCCTGGCTACACCTTC,CASSFVRGPPGYTF
NA,TRBV25-1,TRBJ1-1,NA,TGTGCCAGCAGTGAATTGGGGGAGGAGGACACTGAAGCTTTCTTT,CASSELGEEDTEAFF
NA,TRBV4-1,TRBJ1-2,NA,TGCGCCAGCAGCCAAGTGTGGCAGGCTAACTATGGCTACACCTTC,CASSQVWQANYGYTF
NA,TRBV4-2,TRBJ2-7,NA,TGTGCCAGCAGCCAAGGGGCCACAGGCCCCTACGAGCAGTACTTC,CASSQGATGPYEQYF
NA,TRBV27,TRBJ2-7,NA,TGTGCCAGCAGTCCTACCGAGGGGTTGTACGAGCAGTACTTC,CASSPTEGLYEQYF
NA,TRBV7-8,TRBJ2-7,NA,TGTGCCAGCAGCGACGGATCCTACGAGCAGTACTTC,CASSDGSYEQYF
TRBD1,TRBV7-8,TRBJ2-6,NA,TGTGCCAGCAGCAAATCCAGGGGGCCTGGGGCCAACGTCCTGACTTTC,CASSKSRGPGANVLTF
NA,TRBV28,TRBJ2-2,NA,TGTGCCAGCAGCAGGGACCCGGACGAGAACACCGGGGAGCTGTTTTTT,CASSRDPDENTGELFF
TRBD1,TRBV7-9,TRBJ2-7,few,TGTGCCAGCAGCGCGGGGACAGGGGGGTACTACGAGCAGTACTTC,CASSAGTGGYYEQYF
NA,TRBV27,TRBJ1-5,NA,TGTGCCAGCAGGAGGGGGGCAGGGGCACAGCCCCAGCATTTT,CASRRGAGAQPQHF
NA,TRBV2,TRBJ2-2,few,TGTGCCAGCAGTTTCTATGCATTCCAGGCCGGGGAGCTGTTTTTT,CASSFYAFQAGELFF
TRBD1,TRBV28,TRBJ2-7,NA,TGTGCCAGCAGTACAACAACCACCGGGACAGCGTCGTCATCAAATACCGAGCAGTACTTC,CASSTTTTGTASSSNTEQYF
TRBD2,TRBV29-1,TRBJ2-3,few,TGCAGCGCCCCGGGACTAGCGGGAATCACAGATACGCAGTATTTT,CSAPGLAGITDTQYF
NA,TRBV19,TRBJ2-7,many,TGTGCCAGTAGTATAACGGGGACCTACGAGCAGTACTTC,CASSITGTYEQYF
NA,TRBV7-9,TRBJ2-3,few,TGTGCCAGCATCGAATCCGGGACTGCAACTAGCACAGATACGCAGTATTTT,CASIESGTATSTDTQYF
NA,TRBV13,TRBJ2-3,once,TGTGCCAGCAGCGTAGGCACAGATACGCAGTATTTT,CASSVGTDTQYF
TRBD2,TRBV29-1,TRBJ2-1,NA,TGCAGCGTCGGAACGGGACTAGACTCCTACAATGAGCAGTTCTTC,CSVGTGLDSYNEQFF
TRBD2,TRBV7-2,TRBJ2-1,NA,TGTGCCAGCAGCCCGACTAGCGGGATAATAAATGAGCAGTTCTTC,CASSPTSGIINEQFF
NA,TRBV19,TRBJ2-7,NA,TGTGCCAGTAGTATGGGGGCTTTCGAGCAGTACTTC,CASSMGAFEQYF
TRBD1,TRBV19,TRBJ2-1,NA,TGTGCCAGTAGTCCATCGACAGGGGAGCAGTTCTTC,CASSPSTGEQFF
NA,TRBV9,TRBJ2-2,few,TGTGCCAGCAGCGTCCACCTCTCGGGACTGAACACCGGGGAGCTGTTTTTT,CASSVHLSGLNTGELFF
TRBD1,TRBV28,TRBJ2-4,NA,TGTGCCAGCAGGGGCGATCGACAGGGAGCAGTCAAAAACATTCAGTACTTC,CASRGDRQGAVKNIQYF
NA,TRBV7-8,TRBJ1-5,few,TGTGCCAGCAGCTTAGATCTTATCTCCGACAATCAGCCCCAGCATTTT,CASSLDLISDNQPQHF
TRBD1,TRBV14,TRBJ2-1,NA,TGTGCCAGCAGCCCAGGGGGCGCGTACAATGAGCAGTTCTTC,CASSPGGAYNEQFF
TRBD2,TRBV28,TRBJ2-3,NA,TGTGCCAGCCGCTCCGGATTAGCGGGACGAGAATCGAAAGATACGCAGTATTTT,CASRSGLAGRESKDTQYF
NA,TRBV27,TRBJ2-5,NA,TGTGCCAGCAGTTCCTTAACAGGTTCCCGCGAGGGAACCCAGTACTTC,CASSSLTGSREGTQYF
NA,TRBV6-5,TRBJ2-3,NA,TGTGCCAGCAGTTACCGCAATGATGGAGATACGCAGTATTTT,CASSYRNDGDTQYF
NA,TRBV30,TRBJ1-5,NA,TGTGCCTGGAGTGCCGGACTGAACAATCAGCCCCAGCATTTT,CAWSAGLNNQPQHF
TRBD1,TRBV5-6,TRBJ2-5,NA,TGTGCCAGCAGCTTGGCAGGGGGCGCGGATTGGACCCAGTACTTC,CASSLAGGADWTQYF
NA,TRBV13,TRBJ2-2,NA,TGTGCCAGCAGCGACTCAGGAGGGAGATACACCGGGGAGCTGTTTTTT,CASSDSGGRYTGELFF